This T cell receptor beta chain came from a study of blood T cell repertoires in COVID-19 (dated by TCRdb to 2020 to 2022). Regarding the study in general: Samples from collaborators originated in the United States, Italy and Spain and spanned both the acute and convalescent phases of COVID-19. The material from the prospective study consisted of cDNA or gDNA derived from T cells, B-cell-depleted T cells, or PBMCs. Subjects who had been exposed to COVID-19, were actively infected with it, or had recovered from it provided the deeply sampled blood TCRbeta repertoires that made up the dataset. The repertoires were released in a freely available public database meant as a resource for research on the immune response to SARS-CoV-2. The samples were drawn from the first 160 participants of the ongoing ImmuneRACE study and from over 950 subjects provided by 6 global collaborators. Sample metadata almost always included a de-identified subject ID, COVID-19 status, age in years and sex. Where available, HLA class I and class II types were taken from metadata supplied by the sample provider and were not determined by assay-based typing.

The CDR3 runs 14 residues from the cysteine to the phenylalanine. CDR3 DNA only is kept here, 42 bases in frame from base 1. V trim: 5 bases; J trim: 6 bases; unmatched bases: 8. For CDR1 and CDR2, the germline V gene (reference sequence) lists SGHAT and FQDESV. Overall study outcomes, separate from this receptor: Clinical and demographic metadata were provided uncurated, with the amount varying by source and participant.

About this clone: The antigen it binds to is not known. It has no much larger one-base neighbor in the sample; base qualities were not kept.

TCRbeta CDR3 regions were amplified from genomic DNA using the immunoSEQ Assay, a bias-controlled multiplex PCR. The paper's data handling went like this. Within the assay, amplification of reference gene primers was used to estimate how many nucleated cells each sample contained. To quantify the absolute abundance of each unique TCRbeta CDR3 rearrangement, sequence reads were collapsed and filtered. Productive Simpson clonality was computed per sample as the square root of Simpson's diversity index over productive rearrangements. Entries here come from immuneACCESS through TCRdb and include only in-frame sequences with V and J called. Some clones fail to appear in such tables; in the studies checked, an unresolved V gene covers under half of the shortfall, and the cause of the remainder is unknown. Clone size and the V and J calls come from that table; the DNA yielded D and trimming. This sample has 200,000 to 300,000 clones in its table, and roughly 80% of those were observed once. 5.5% to 7.5% of the sample is taken by the ten largest.

Each collaborating institution followed its own protocols to collect whole blood in K2EDTA tubes. For TCRbeta analysis, collaborators shipped samples in one of three forms: frozen whole blood, isolated PBMCs, or DNA extracted from either of those sample types. Input material: peripheral blood. The TCR comes from a woman in her sixties or seventies with active or convalescent COVID-19. The chain links TRBV11-1 with TRBJ1-2, with 8 bases aligning to TRBD1. The bases are TGTGCCAGCAGCCCGGGACAGGTTGTGGATGGCTACACCTTC. Its coded protein is CASSPGQVVDGYTF.